Detailed here is one T cell receptor (beta chain). Antigen: not known. Trimming at V came to 1 base and at J to 0 bases, leaving 1 base not matched to a gene. Germline assignment: CDR1 SQVTM and CDR2 ANQGSEA. This CDR3 has 16 residues. The data derive from a study of cytomegalovirus exposure and HLA in healthy donors. Regarding the study as a whole: Reported performance of the classifier showed diagnosis of cytomegalovirus status with high specificity and sensitivity.

Vbeta (60) and Jbeta (13) primers were used in the PCR. Using immunoSEQ multiplex PCR, the repertoire was profiled, and TCRdb retains in-frame clones only, with some absent. The sample holds 110,000 to 150,000 clones, roughly 80% seen once. The chain is built from TRBV29-1 and TRBJ2-2; TRBD2 aligns across 11 bases. The receptor was isolated from a male donor in good health and CMV-seronegative. Sample: PBMCs. The CDR3, as DNA: TGCAGCGTTGAAGGACTAGCGGGGACGAACACCGGGGAGCTGTTTTTT. It translates to CSVEGLAGTNTGELFF.